The clone carrying this T cell receptor (beta chain) was seen just once. J was trimmed by 2 bases and V by 3 bases; bases with no gene match: 2. The CDR3 consists of 14 residues. CDR1 is MNHNS, CDR2 SASEGT, per germline. This entry belongs to a study of blood T cell repertoires in COVID-19. About the research overall: There were acute and convalescent COVID-19 samples, and they came from the United States, Italy and Spain. In each case, the material was cDNA or gDNA derived from T cells, B-cell-depleted T cells, or PBMCs.

Recruited during active infection, patients (from Seattle) were subsequently followed longitudinally. In the study's own analysis: Reference gene primer amplification gave estimated nucleated cell counts. The method was immunoSEQ multiplex PCR; TCRdb's version includes in-frame clones alone and lacks a portion of them. V and J calls and clone size follow that table, whereas D and trimming were derived from the DNA. The sample carries more than 150,000 clones, 81% recorded once. The sequence was obtained from a woman aged 80 or older with COVID-19, enrolled during active disease. The rearrangement links TRBV6-1 to TRBJ2-7; 9 nucleotides agree with TRBD2. The sample comprised peripheral blood. The CDR3 reads CASSERGGPYEQYF. The CDR3 DNA reads as TGTGCCAGCAGTGAGCGGGGGGGACCCTACGAGCAGTACTTC.